This section outlines one T cell receptor beta chain sequence together with its context. The target of this receptor is not known. It has no much larger one-base neighbor in the sample; base qualities were not kept. The data originate from a study of T cell changes during pregnancy in multiple sclerosis (dated by TCRdb to between 2018 and 2020). Regarding the study in general: The study looked at changes in the T cell repertoire across pregnancy in women with multiple sclerosis.

Library method: the immunoSEQ multiplex PCR assay. The immuneACCESS repertoire file appears here via TCRdb, limited to in-frame rearrangements. These files lack a portion of the clones; in checked studies, under half of the deficit traces to unresolved V genes, and the cause of the others is not known. The sample has about 41,000 clones on record, around 89% of them singletons. More than 0.6% of the sample comes from the top ten. V is trimmed back by 4 bases and J by 4 bases, and the junction contains 3 bases that no gene match accounts for. CDR1 and CDR2, per the germline V gene, are KGHSH and LQKENI. The CDR3 covers 14 residues, taking in both the cysteine and the phenylalanine. Only the CDR3 part of the read is kept: 42 bases, read in frame from the first base.

The sequence was obtained from a female donor with multiple sclerosis, enrolled in a pregnancy study. Recombination joined TRBV18 with TRBJ2-4, with 8 middle bases fitting TRBD1. Sequenced material: CD4+ T cells from peripheral blood mononuclear cells, taken in the first trimester of pregnancy. The sequenced DNA is TGTGCCAGCTCACGGGACAGGAAGAAAAACATTCAGTACTTC. Protein translation: CASSRDRKKNIQYF.